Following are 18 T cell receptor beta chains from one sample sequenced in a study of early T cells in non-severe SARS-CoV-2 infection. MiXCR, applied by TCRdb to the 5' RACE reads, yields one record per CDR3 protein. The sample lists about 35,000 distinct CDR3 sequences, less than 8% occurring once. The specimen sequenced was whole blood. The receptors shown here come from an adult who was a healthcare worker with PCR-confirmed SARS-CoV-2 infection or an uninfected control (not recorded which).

For the CDR3, the DNA is TGTGCCAGCGGCATGAACACTGAAGCTTTCTTT. It encodes CASGMNTEAFF. The chain links TRBV7-9 to TRBJ1-1; D remains ambiguous. The CDR3 consists of 11 residues. Germline V CDR1 and CDR2: SEHNR, FQNEAQ (reference sequence). Deletions cut 8 bases from V and 0 bases from J, with 4 bases between.

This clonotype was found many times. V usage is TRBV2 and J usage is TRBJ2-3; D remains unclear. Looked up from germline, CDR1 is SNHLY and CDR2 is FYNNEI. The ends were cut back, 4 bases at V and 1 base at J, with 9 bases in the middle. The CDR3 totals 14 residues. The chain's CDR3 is CASSVGQRTDTQYF. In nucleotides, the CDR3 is TGTGCCAGCAGTGTAGGCCAGCGCACAGATACGCAGTATTTT.

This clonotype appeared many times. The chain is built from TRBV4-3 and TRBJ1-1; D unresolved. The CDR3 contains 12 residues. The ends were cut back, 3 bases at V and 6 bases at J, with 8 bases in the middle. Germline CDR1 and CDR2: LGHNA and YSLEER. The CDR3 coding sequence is TGCGCCAGCAGCCAGGGTCTTTCTGAAGCTTTCTTT. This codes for CASSQGLSEAFF.

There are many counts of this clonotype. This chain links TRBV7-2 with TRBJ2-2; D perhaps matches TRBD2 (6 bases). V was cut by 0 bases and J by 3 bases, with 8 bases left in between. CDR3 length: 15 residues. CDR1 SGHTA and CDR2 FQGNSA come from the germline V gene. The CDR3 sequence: CASSLALADTGELFF. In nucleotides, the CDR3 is TGTGCCAGCAGCTTAGCGTTAGCGGACACCGGGGAGCTGTTTTTT.

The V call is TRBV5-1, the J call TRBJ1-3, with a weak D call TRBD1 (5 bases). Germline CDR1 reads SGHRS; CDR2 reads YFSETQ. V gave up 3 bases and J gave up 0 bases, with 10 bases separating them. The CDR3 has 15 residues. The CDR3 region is CASSWDGSSGNTIYF. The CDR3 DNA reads TGCGCCAGCAGCTGGGACGGTAGCTCTGGAAACACCATATATTTT.

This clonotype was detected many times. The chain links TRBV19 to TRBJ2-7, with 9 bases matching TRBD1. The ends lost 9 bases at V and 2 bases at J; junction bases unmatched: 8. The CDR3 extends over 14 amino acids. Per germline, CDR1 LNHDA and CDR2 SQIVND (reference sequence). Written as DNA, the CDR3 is TGTGCCAGCAGACCGGGACAGGGAACCTACGAGCAGTACTTC. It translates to CASRPGQGTYEQYF.

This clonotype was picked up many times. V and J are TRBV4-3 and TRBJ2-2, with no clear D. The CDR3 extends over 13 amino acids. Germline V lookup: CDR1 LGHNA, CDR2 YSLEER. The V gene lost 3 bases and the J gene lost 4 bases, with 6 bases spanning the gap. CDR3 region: CASSHGSTGELFF. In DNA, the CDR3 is TGCGCCAGCAGCCACGGATCCACCGGGGAGCTGTTTTTT.

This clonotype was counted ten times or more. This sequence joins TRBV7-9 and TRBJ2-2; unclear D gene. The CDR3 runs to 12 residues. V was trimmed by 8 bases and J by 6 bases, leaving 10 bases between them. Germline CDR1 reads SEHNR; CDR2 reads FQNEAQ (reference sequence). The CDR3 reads CASEREAGELFF. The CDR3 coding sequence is TGTGCCAGCGAAAGAGAGGCCGGGGAGCTGTTTTTT.

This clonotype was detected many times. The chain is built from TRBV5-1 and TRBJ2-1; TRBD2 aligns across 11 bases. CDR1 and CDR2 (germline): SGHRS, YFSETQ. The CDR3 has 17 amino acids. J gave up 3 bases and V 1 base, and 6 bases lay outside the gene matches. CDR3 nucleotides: TGCGCCAGCAGCTTGACGTCTAGCGGGGGGATCTACAATGAGCAGTTCTTC. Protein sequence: CASSLTSSGGIYNEQFF. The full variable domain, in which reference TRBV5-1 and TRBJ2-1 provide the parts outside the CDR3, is KAGVTQTPRYLIKTRGQQVTLSCSPISGHRSVSWYQQTPGQGLQFLFEYFSETQRNKGNFPGRFSGRQFSNSRSEMNVSTLELGDSALYLCASSLTSSGGIYNEQFFGPGTRLTVL.

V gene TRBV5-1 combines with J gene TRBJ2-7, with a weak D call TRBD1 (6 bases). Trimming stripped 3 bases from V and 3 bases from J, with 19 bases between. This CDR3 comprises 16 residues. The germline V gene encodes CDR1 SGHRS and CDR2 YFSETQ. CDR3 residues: CASSSGTLGSYYEQYF. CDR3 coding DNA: TGCGCCAGCAGCTCCGGGACACTGGGAAGTTACTACGAGCAGTACTTC.

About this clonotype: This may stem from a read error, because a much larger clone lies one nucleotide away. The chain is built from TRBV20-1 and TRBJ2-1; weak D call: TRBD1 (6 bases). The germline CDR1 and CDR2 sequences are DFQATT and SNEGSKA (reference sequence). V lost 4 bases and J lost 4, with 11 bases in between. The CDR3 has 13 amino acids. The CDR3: CSAIRGKYNEQFF. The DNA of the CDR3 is TGCAGTGCTATCAGGGGAAAGTACAATGAGCAGTTCTTC.

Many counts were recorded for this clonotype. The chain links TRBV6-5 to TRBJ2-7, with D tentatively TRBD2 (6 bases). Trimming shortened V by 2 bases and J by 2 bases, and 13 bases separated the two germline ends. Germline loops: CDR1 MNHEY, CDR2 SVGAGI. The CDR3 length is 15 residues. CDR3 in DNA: TGTGCCAGCAGTTACAAATTGGAGGGGACCTACGAGCAGTACTTC. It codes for CASSYKLEGTYEQYF.

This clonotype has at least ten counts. The chain's CDR3 is CASSLGGLAWNTGELFF. Written as DNA, the CDR3 is TGTGCCAGCAGCTTAGGCGGACTAGCTTGGAACACCGGGGAGCTGTTTTTT. The chain uses TRBV7-2 and TRBJ2-2, with 8 bases lining up with TRBD2. The CDR3 loop spans 17 amino acids. With V trimmed by 1 base and J by 1 base, 5 bases remained unmatched. Germline V lookup: CDR1 SGHTA, CDR2 FQGNSA.

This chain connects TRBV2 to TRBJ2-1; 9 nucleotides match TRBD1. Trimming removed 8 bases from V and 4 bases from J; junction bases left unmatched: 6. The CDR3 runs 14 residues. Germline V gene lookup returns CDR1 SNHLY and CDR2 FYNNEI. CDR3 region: CASQGDRAYNEQFF. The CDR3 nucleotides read TGTGCCAGCCAGGGGGACAGGGCATACAATGAGCAGTTCTTC.

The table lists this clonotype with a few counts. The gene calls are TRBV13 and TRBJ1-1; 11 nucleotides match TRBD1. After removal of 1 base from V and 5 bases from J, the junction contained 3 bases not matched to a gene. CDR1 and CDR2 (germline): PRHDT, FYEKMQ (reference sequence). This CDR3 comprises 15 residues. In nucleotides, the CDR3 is TGTGCCAGCAGCTTAGCGGACAGGGGGCGAACTGAAGCTTTCTTT. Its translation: CASSLADRGRTEAFF.

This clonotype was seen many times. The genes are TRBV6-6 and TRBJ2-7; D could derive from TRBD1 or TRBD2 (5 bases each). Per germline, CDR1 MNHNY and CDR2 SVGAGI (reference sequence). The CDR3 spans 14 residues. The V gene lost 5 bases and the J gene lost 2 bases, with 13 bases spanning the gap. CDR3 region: CASSDRDGPYEQYF. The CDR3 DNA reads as TGTGCCAGCAGTGACCGGGACGGACCCTACGAGCAGTACTTC.

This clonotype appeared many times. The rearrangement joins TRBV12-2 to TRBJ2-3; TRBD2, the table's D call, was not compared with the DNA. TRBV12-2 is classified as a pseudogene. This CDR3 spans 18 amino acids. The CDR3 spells CASRLAQERGGRTDTQYF. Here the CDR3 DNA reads TGTGCAAGTCGCTTAGCGCAAGAGCGGGGGGGCCGAACAGATACGCAGTATTTT.

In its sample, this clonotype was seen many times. The CDR3 DNA reads TGCGCCAGCAGCCAGCTGGGGACACATAGAATGAACACTGAAGCTTTCTTT. As protein: CASSQLGTHRMNTEAFF. The V gene is TRBV4-1, the J gene TRBJ1-1, with TRBD1 as a possible D gene (6 bases). The CDR3 extends over 17 amino acids. Between the trimmed V and J ends, which lost 3 bases and 0 bases, there was a span of 17 bases. The germline V gene has CDR1 MGHRA and CDR2 YSYEKL.